These 23 T cell receptor beta chains came from one sample sequenced in a study of beta chain features in type 1 diabetes. The authors reverse transcribed all of the isolated RNA, so sequencing captured expressed TCRB transcripts. Clones were read by immunoSEQ multiplex PCR, and TCRdb kept only the in-frame ones, dropping some. Seen here are 130,000 to 150,000 clones, 6.9% observed once, and the top ten hold about 1.5%. The sequencing input was central memory CD4+ T cells from blood. The receptor set was obtained from a woman under 40 in good health.

This clone was observed a few times. J is TRBJ1-1 and V is TRBV18; TRBD1 matches at 10 bases. This CDR3 region has 13 residues. CDR1 and CDR2 from the germline V gene are KGHSH and LQKENI. With 6 bases clipped from V and 6 bases from J, the junction kept 4 bases outside the gene matches. DNA of the CDR3: TGTGCCAGCTCCACCGGGACAGGGGCTGAAGCTTTCTTT. Translating gives CASSTGTGAEAFF.

This clone was detected ten times or more. The CDR3 sequence: CASSLGQSEQFF. The CDR3 DNA sequence: TGTGCCAGCAGCTTAGGACAAAGTGAGCAGTTCTTC. The genes are TRBV7-2 and TRBJ2-1; D is ambiguous. This CDR3 is 12 amino acids long. From germline, CDR1 is SGHTA and CDR2 FQGNSA. The V gene lost 1 base and the J gene lost 9 bases, with 7 bases spanning the gap.

This clone was counted ten times or more. The rearrangement joins TRBV2 to TRBJ2-2; TRBD1 matches at 8 bases. Germline-derived CDR1 and CDR2 are SNHLY and FYNNEI. This CDR3 contains 15 residues. Trimming cost V 6 bases and J 1 base; bases outside gene matches: 4. The CDR3 DNA follows: TGTGCCAGCAGGCCCGGGACAGGGAACACCGGGGAGCTGTTTTTT. Translation: CASRPGTGNTGELFF.

There are many counts of this clone. The chain links TRBV30 to TRBJ2-7; TRBD2 is a possible D gene (5 bases). V lost 0 bases and J 7 bases, leaving 13 bases between the germline ends. The germline gives CDR1 GTSNPN, CDR2 SVGIG (reference sequence). The CDR3 consists of 13 residues. CDR3 bases: TGTGCCTGGAGTGTACTCATATCGGGGGAGCAGTACTTC. It specifies CAWSVLISGEQYF.

The V call is TRBV7-9, the J call TRBJ2-5; 7 bases are shared with TRBD2. The J segment lost 9 bases and the V segment lost 8 bases, leaving 15 bases of the junction unmatched. Germline V CDR1 and CDR2: SEHNR, FQNEAQ (reference sequence). The CDR3 has 14 amino acids. The CDR3 sequence is CASQGGPSSRAQYF. The CDR3, as DNA: TGTGCCAGCCAGGGAGGGCCCTCTTCTAGGGCCCAGTACTTC.

The J gene is TRBJ2-1, the V gene TRBV6-1; 8 nucleotides agree with TRBD2. The V gene end was trimmed by 7 bases and the J gene end by 9 bases; junction bases not matched to a gene: 11. CDR3 length equals 14 residues. Germline loops: CDR1 MNHNS, CDR2 SASEGT. In DNA form, the CDR3 reads TGTGCCAGCATGGCGGGAGGCCAGGTCGGTGAGCAGTTCTTC. Its protein is CASMAGGQVGEQFF.

The rearrangement uses TRBV5-4 and TRBJ2-2, with 8 bases lining up with TRBD1. CDR3 size: 15 residues. Per germline, CDR1 SGHNT and CDR2 YYREEE (reference sequence). Germline trimming cut 4 bases from V and 4 bases from J; bases unmatched to any gene: 6. CDR3 protein: CASSARDRFTGELFF. DNA of the CDR3: TGTGCCAGCAGCGCCCGGGACAGGTTCACCGGGGAGCTGTTTTTT.

This clone was seen a few times. The chain has TRBV7-9 and TRBJ2-4; D remains unclear. Germline V gene lookup returns CDR1 SEHNR and CDR2 FQNEAQ (reference sequence). Trimming removed 3 bases at V and 7 bases at J, with 16 bases between. The CDR3 covers 15 residues. The CDR3 reads CASSFGQADGNIQYF. The CDR3 DNA reads as TGTGCCAGCAGCTTCGGTCAGGCTGATGGGAACATTCAGTACTTC. Using reference TRBV7-9 and TRBJ2-4 for the parts outside the CDR3, the full variable domain is DTGVSQNPRHKITKRGQNVTFRCDPISEHNRLYWYRQTLGQGPEFLTYFQNEAQLEKSRLLSDRFSAERPKGSFSTLEIQRTEQGDSAMYLCASSFGQADGNIQYFGAGTRLSVL.

Only a few counts were recorded for this clone. Sequence at one end of the junction differs from germline and may be a read error. This chain joins TRBV7-8 and TRBJ1-1; D gene ambiguous. Germline CDR1 reads SGHVS; CDR2 reads FQNEAQ. CDR3 size: 14 residues. The CDR3 DNA reads TGTGCCAGCAGCCCACTCCTAGACGCCACTAAAGCTTTCTTT. This codes for CASSPLLDATKAFF.

This chain connects TRBV7-2 to TRBJ2-7, with D uncertain. Germline values: CDR1 SGHTA, CDR2 FQGNSA. This CDR3 has 12 residues. Trimming stripped 5 bases from V and 6 bases from J, with 11 bases between. This CDR3 is CASSTLVSEQYF. CDR3 DNA: TGTGCCAGCAGCACTCTGGTTTCCGAGCAGTACTTC.

This clone was seen a few times. The V and J genes are TRBV9 and TRBJ2-6, with TRBD1 matching 7 bases. The CDR3 runs 18 residues. V lost 0 bases to trimming and J lost 0 bases; unmatched junction nucleotides: 6. The V gene's germline CDR1 is SGDLS and CDR2 YYNGEE. Here the CDR3 reads CASSVGQGSSSGANVLTF. CDR3 DNA sequence: TGTGCCAGCAGCGTAGGACAGGGTTCTAGCTCTGGGGCCAACGTCCTGACTTTC.

Regarding this clone: A junction boundary mismatches the germline segment, possibly from a read error. Distinct nucleotide sequences in the sample also encode this CDR3. The chain recombines TRBV28 with TRBJ2-2; 13 nucleotides line up with TRBD2. Per the germline V gene, CDR1 is MDHEN and CDR2 is SYDVKM. The CDR3 length is 17 residues. The CDR3 coding sequence is TGTGCCAGTAGTTTGCCCGGGACTAGCGGGATGATCGGGGAGCTGTTTTTT. As protein: CASSLPGTSGMIGELFF.

This clone was detected only a few times. V and J are TRBV9 and TRBJ1-5; 9 nucleotides agree with TRBD1. V lost 3 bases to trimming and J lost 5 bases; unmatched junction nucleotides: 0. Germline CDR1 SGDLS, CDR2 YYNGEE. The CDR3 covers 13 residues. The CDR3 here is CASSGTGDQPQHF. The CDR3 DNA is TGTGCCAGCAGCGGGACAGGGGATCAGCCCCAGCATTTT.

Of note for this clone: This same CDR3 is encoded by further DNA sequences in the sample. This rearrangement joins TRBV28 to TRBJ1-5; D is unresolved. In germline, CDR1 is MDHEN, CDR2 SYDVKM. Trimming cost V 2 bases and J 0 bases, with 8 bases left between them. CDR3 length: 15 amino acids. The CDR3, as DNA: TGTGCCAGCAGTTTAGGAGGGAATAGCAATCAGCCCCAGCATTTT. Amino acids: CASSLGGNSNQPQHF.

Only a few counts were recorded for this clone. The V gene is TRBV7-3, the J gene TRBJ1-1; 8 nucleotides line up with TRBD1. CDR3 length equals 13 residues. With 5 bases clipped from V and 3 bases from J, the junction kept 2 bases outside the gene matches. Per germline, CDR1 SGHTA and CDR2 FQGTGA. The CDR3 spells CASSQTGDTEAFF. CDR3 nucleotides: TGTGCCAGCAGCCAGACAGGGGACACTGAAGCTTTCTTT. Looking up the rest from reference TRBV7-3 and TRBJ1-1 gives the full variable domain: GAGVSQTPSNKVTEKGKYVELRCDPISGHTALYWYRQSLGQGPEFLIYFQGTGAADDSGLPNDRFFAVRPEGSVSTLKIQRTERGDSAVYLCASSQTGDTEAFFGQGTRLTVV.

This clone showed up many times. This chain links TRBV23-1 with TRBJ2-1; unclear D gene. TRBV23-1 is designated an ORF whose function remains uncertain. The CDR3 extends over 14 amino acids. Deletions cut 7 bases from V and 5 bases from J, with 15 bases between. Here the CDR3 reads CASTYTTRNNEQFF. Written as DNA, the CDR3 is TGCGCCAGCACATACACTACCCGAAACAATGAGCAGTTCTTC.

This clone turned up a few times. V usage is TRBV7-2 and J usage is TRBJ2-2; tentative D call: TRBD2 (6 bases). This CDR3 spans 18 amino acids. V was trimmed by 5 bases and J by 1 base, leaving 20 bases between them. Germline CDR1 reads SGHTA; CDR2 reads FQGNSA. The CDR3 nucleotides read TGTGCCAGCAGCCCGATATCCCACCTAGCGAGGAACACCGGGGAGCTGTTTTTT. Its translation is CASSPISHLARNTGELFF.

The chain employs TRBV30 and TRBJ1-2, with D possibly matching TRBD1 (5 bases). CDR3 length equals 13 residues. V lost 2 bases and J 3 bases, leaving 10 bases between the germline ends. Germline CDR1 and CDR2: GTSNPN and SVGIG (reference sequence). The CDR3 DNA reads as TGTGCCTGGAGTCCGGACAACTACTATGGCTACACCTTC. This gives the protein CAWSPDNYYGYTF. The full variable domain, rest sourced from reference TRBV30 and TRBJ1-2, is SQTIHQWPATLVQPVGSPLSLECTVEGTSNPNLYWYRQAAGRGLQLLFYSVGIGQISSEVPQNLSASRPQDRQFILSSKKLLLSDSGFYLCAWSPDNYYGYTFGSGTRLTVV.

There are many counts of this clone. This chain uses TRBV18 with TRBJ2-3, with 12 bases that match TRBD2. J lost 6 bases, V lost 4 bases, and 11 bases had no gene match. The length of the CDR3 is 17 residues. The germline V gene encodes CDR1 KGHSH and CDR2 LQKENI. CDR3 coding DNA: TGTGCCAGCTCACTCGGGACTAGCGGGCTAGGGTCGGATACGCAGTATTTT. Its translation is CASSLGTSGLGSDTQYF.

This clone turned up a few times. The chain couples TRBV18 to TRBJ2-1; weak D call: TRBD1 (6 bases). Germline CDR1 is KGHSH and CDR2 is LQKENI. The V end lost 4 bases, the J end lost 0 bases, and 10 bases lay between the germline ends. The CDR3 spans 15 residues. The CDR3 DNA follows: TGTGCCAGCTCACAGAGACAGGACTCCTACAATGAGCAGTTCTTC. Protein: CASSQRQDSYNEQFF.

The chain couples TRBV7-8 to TRBJ1-1, with D perhaps matching TRBD1 (6 bases). Trimming cost V 1 base and J 1 base, with 10 bases left between them. Germline V gives CDR1 SGHVS, CDR2 FQNEAQ. The CDR3 runs 15 residues. The CDR3 here is CASSLGPGQNTEAFF. DNA of the CDR3: TGTGCCAGCAGCTTAGGTCCGGGACAGAACACTGAAGCTTTCTTT. The whole variable domain, remainder taken from reference TRBV7-8 and TRBJ1-1, is GAGVSQSPRYKVAKRGQDVALRCDPISGHVSLFWYQQALGQGPEFLTYFQNEAQLDKSGLPSDRFFAERPEGSVSTLKIQRTQQEDSAVYLCASSLGPGQNTEAFFGQGTRLTVV.

This clone was recorded many times. This chain uses TRBV6-6 with TRBJ1-1, with D uncertain. V was shortened by 0 bases and J by 2 bases, with 7 bases between the two germline ends. Germline values: CDR1 MNHNY, CDR2 SVGAGI (reference sequence). This CDR3 is 14 amino acids long. The CDR3 is CASSYSEANTEAFF. The CDR3 region has the DNA TGTGCCAGCAGTTACTCGGAGGCAAACACTGAAGCTTTCTTT.

This clone was counted a few times. This CDR3 is CASRLGAGTGELFF. The DNA of the CDR3 is TGTGCCAGTAGGTTAGGAGCGGGCACCGGGGAGCTGTTTTTT. The V call is TRBV19, the J call TRBJ2-2; a possible D gene is TRBD2 (6 bases). V was clipped by 6 bases and J by 4 bases, with 12 bases between them. Germline CDR1 and CDR2: LNHDA and SQIVND (reference sequence). The CDR3 contains 14 residues.